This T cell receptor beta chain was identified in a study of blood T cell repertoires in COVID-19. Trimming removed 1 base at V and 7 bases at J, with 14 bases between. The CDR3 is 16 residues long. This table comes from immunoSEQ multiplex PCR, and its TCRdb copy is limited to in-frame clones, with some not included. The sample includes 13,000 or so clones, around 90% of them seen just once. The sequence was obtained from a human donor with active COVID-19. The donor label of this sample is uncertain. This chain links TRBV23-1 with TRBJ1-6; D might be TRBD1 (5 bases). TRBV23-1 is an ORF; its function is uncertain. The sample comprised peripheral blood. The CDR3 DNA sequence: TGCGCCAGCAGTCAATGCGCGACTTGGGGCAATTCACCCCTCCACTTT. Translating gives CASSQCATWGNSPLHF.